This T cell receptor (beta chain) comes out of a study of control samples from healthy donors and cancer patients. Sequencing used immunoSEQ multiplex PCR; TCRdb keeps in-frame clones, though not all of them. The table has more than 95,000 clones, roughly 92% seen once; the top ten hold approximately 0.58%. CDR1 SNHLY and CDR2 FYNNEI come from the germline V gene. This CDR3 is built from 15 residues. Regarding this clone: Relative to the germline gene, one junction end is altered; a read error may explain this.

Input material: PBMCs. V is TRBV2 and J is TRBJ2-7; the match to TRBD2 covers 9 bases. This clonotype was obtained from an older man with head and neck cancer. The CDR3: CASSETASGNYEQYF. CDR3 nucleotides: TGTGCCAGCAGTGAAACGGCTAGCGGGAACTACGAACAGTACTTC.